These 21 T cell receptor beta chains originate from one sample sequenced in a study of shared clonotypes between healthy human individuals. Libraries were prepared by immunoSEQ multiplex PCR; TCRdb keeps only in-frame clonotypes and omits some of them. The data hold approximately 1,000,000 clones, with about four fifths observed a single time. Sequences were obtained from memory CD4+ T cells from PBMCs. Subset defined: CD45RA-negative fraction. Every receptor here comes from a man aged 18 to 29 in good health. Some clones in this sample may be carry-over from other donors' samples.

This clone was seen only a few times. V is TRBV28 and J is TRBJ1-1, with D hard to call. The CDR3 covers 16 residues. V was cut by 5 bases and J by 4 bases, with 20 bases left in between. Per germline, CDR1 MDHEN and CDR2 SYDVKM. This chain's CDR3 is CASSPLPAREVTEAFF. DNA for the CDR3: TGTGCCAGCAGTCCACTCCCGGCGAGGGAGGTCACTGAAGCTTTCTTT.

This clone was counted once. The V gene is TRBV5-1, the J gene TRBJ2-2; the match to TRBD2 covers 8 bases. With V trimmed by 3 bases and J by 4 bases, 8 bases remained unmatched. This CDR3 is built from 16 residues. From germline, CDR1 is SGHRS and CDR2 YFSETQ. CDR3 in DNA: TGCGCCAGCAGCTCAGTAAGCGGGAGTGGCACCGGGGAGCTGTTTTTT. Protein product: CASSSVSGSGTGELFF.

The genes are TRBV28 and TRBJ2-7; TRBD1 is a possible D gene (6 bases). The CDR3 spans 14 residues. The germline gives CDR1 MDHEN, CDR2 SYDVKM. The ends were cut back, 5 bases at V and 0 bases at J, with 11 bases in the middle. The CDR3 DNA follows: TGTGCCAGCAGTAAGACAGGTATCTCCTACGAGCAGTACTTC. Encoded protein: CASSKTGISYEQYF.

As to this clone: The sample carries other DNA sequences with the same CDR3. The chain is built from TRBV7-9 and TRBJ1-3; D not certain. Trimming removed 1 base at V and 8 bases at J, with 3 bases between. This CDR3 is 11 amino acids long. Germline loops: CDR1 SEHNR, CDR2 FQNEAQ (reference sequence). CDR3 region: CASSLGDTIYF. As DNA, the CDR3 is TGTGCCAGCAGCTTAGGAGACACCATATATTTT.

The chain has TRBV9 and TRBJ2-2, with a possible D match to TRBD1 (6 bases). The CDR3 loop spans 15 amino acids. Trimming took 4 bases from V and 7 from J, leaving 17 bases between them. The germline V gene encodes CDR1 SGDLS and CDR2 YYNGEE. The CDR3 reads CASSPRDTLGGELFF. Written as DNA, the CDR3 is TGTGCCAGCAGCCCTCGGGACACCCTCGGCGGGGAGCTGTTTTTT.

This clone was picked up one time. V usage is TRBV30 and J usage is TRBJ2-2, with TRBD1 matching over 9 bases. The CDR3 sequence is 16 residues long. The germline CDR1 and CDR2 sequences are GTSNPN and SVGIG (reference sequence). V lost 4 bases, J lost 0 bases, and 6 bases stayed unmatched. Here the CDR3 reads CAWNKRTGANTGELFF. As DNA, the CDR3 is TGTGCCTGGAATAAGAGGACAGGGGCGAACACCGGGGAGCTGTTTTTT. The whole variable domain, remainder taken from reference TRBV30 and TRBJ2-2, is SQTIHQWPATLVQPVGSPLSLECTVEGTSNPNLYWYRQAAGRGLQLLFYSVGIGQISSEVPQNLSASRPQDRQFILSSKKLLLSDSGFYLCAWNKRTGANTGELFFGEGSRLTVL.

The chain joins TRBV4-1 to TRBJ2-5; TRBD2 is a possible D gene (7 bases). V lost 2 bases, J lost 5 bases, and 21 bases lay in between. This CDR3 has 17 amino acids. The germline gives CDR1 MGHRA, CDR2 YSYEKL. As DNA, the CDR3 is TGCGCCAGCAGCCAAATCACTCAAATCGGGGGGCGGGAGACCCAGTACTTC. It translates to CASSQITQIGGRETQYF.

This sequence joins TRBV29-1 and TRBJ1-1; D call uncertain. CDR1 is SQVTM and CDR2 is ANQGSEA in the germline V gene. Trimming left V 3 bases short and J 4 bases short, with 18 bases between. The CDR3 covers 15 residues. CDR3 protein: CSVDSPYRTLTEAFF. CDR3 sequence (DNA): TGCAGCGTTGATTCTCCCTACCGGACCCTCACTGAAGCTTTCTTT.

The rearrangement joins TRBV5-1 to TRBJ2-5, with unresolved D. The germline V gene has CDR1 SGHRS and CDR2 YFSETQ. Trimming pared 0 bases from V and 5 bases from J, leaving 8 bases between. CDR3 length: 13 residues. CDR3 sequence reads: CASSLEDRETQYF. The CDR3 region has the DNA TGCGCCAGCAGCTTGGAGGATCGCGAGACCCAGTACTTC.

This clone was picked up many times. The V gene is TRBV11-1, the J gene TRBJ1-1; D remains unclear. V was pared by 2 bases and J by 1 base, with 2 bases between. From germline, CDR1 is SGHAT and CDR2 FQDESV (reference sequence). The CDR3 extends over 12 amino acids. In DNA, the CDR3 is TGTGCCAGCAGCTTAACGAACACTGAAGCTTTCTTT. Its protein product is CASSLTNTEAFF.

V is TRBV2 and J is TRBJ2-3; D call uncertain. This CDR3 is 12 amino acids long. V shed 7 bases and J shed 3 bases, with 8 bases lying between them. Germline CDR1 and CDR2: SNHLY and FYNNEI. CDR3 in DNA: TGTGCCAGCAAATTGTCAACAGATACGCAGTATTTT. Translated, it gives CASKLSTDTQYF.

This chain joins TRBV5-4 and TRBJ2-7; the D gene is possibly TRBD2 (5 bases). V lost 4 bases to trimming and J lost 7 bases, with 12 bases between them. The CDR3 spans 12 residues. CDR1 is SGHNT, CDR2 YYREEE, per germline (reference sequence). CDR3 amino acids: CASSGGGMEQYF. The CDR3 DNA reads TGTGCCAGCAGCGGAGGAGGCATGGAGCAGTACTTC.

The chain combines TRBV6-6 with TRBJ2-3, with 8 bases lining up with TRBD2. J gave up 3 bases and V 6 bases, and 5 bases lay outside the gene matches. This CDR3 is built from 14 residues. Germline assignment: CDR1 MNHNY and CDR2 SVGAGI (reference sequence). The CDR3 sequence: CASSSSGTTDTQYF. As DNA, the CDR3 is TGTGCCAGCAGCAGTAGCGGGACGACAGATACGCAGTATTTT.

The chain couples TRBV7-2 to TRBJ2-7, with TRBD2 identical over 8 bases. In germline, CDR1 is SGHTA, CDR2 FQGNSA. V lost 1 base, J lost 5 bases, and 7 bases stayed unmatched. This CDR3 contains 15 residues. The CDR3 DNA reads as TGTGCCAGCAGCTTAGGTGGTAGCGGGGAGGACGAGCAGTACTTC. Translating gives CASSLGGSGEDEQYF.

This sequence joins TRBV15 and TRBJ2-2, with 7 bases matching TRBD1. The CDR3 length is 17 residues. The V segment lost 2 bases and the J segment 2 bases; nucleotides outside the gene matches: 8. Germline V gives CDR1 LNHNV, CDR2 YYDKDF (reference sequence). CDR3 protein: CATSRPSYRGNTGELFF. For the CDR3, the DNA is TGTGCCACCAGCAGACCTAGTTACAGGGGCAACACCGGGGAGCTGTTTTTT.

This clone was observed a few times. The limits of the CDR3 on the DNA are not certain, so only TCRdb's listed CDR3 is given. The chain combines TRBV28 with TRBJ1-2. The germline CDR1 and CDR2 sequences are MDHEN and SYDVKM. The CDR3 is made up of 12 amino acids, end residues included. The CDR3 reads CASSNSVGEGTF.

The J gene is TRBJ1-3, the V gene TRBV28; D is perhaps TRBD1 (6 bases). The CDR3 consists of 15 residues. CDR1 is MDHEN, CDR2 SYDVKM, per germline. V lost 5 bases and J 2 bases, leaving 13 bases between the germline ends. The CDR3 region is CASSPQGYTGNTIYF. In DNA, the CDR3 is TGTGCCAGCAGTCCACAGGGATATACTGGAAACACCATATATTTT.

The chain recombines TRBV5-4 with TRBJ2-7, with D perhaps TRBD2 (6 bases). CDR1 is SGHNT, CDR2 YYREEE, per germline (reference sequence). This CDR3 has 14 residues. Trimming removed 1 base from V and 3 bases from J, with 11 bases in between. CDR3 nucleotide sequence: TGTGCCAGCAGCTTGTCTCGGGGGTTCTACGAGCAGTACTTC. Amino acids: CASSLSRGFYEQYF.

This clone turned up a few times. CDR3 bases: TGCAGCGTTGAAGCGGGGCAGCCGAACACTGAAGCTTTCTTT. Its translation: CSVEAGQPNTEAFF. This chain links TRBV29-1 with TRBJ1-1, with D maybe TRBD1 (5 bases). CDR1 and CDR2 (germline): SQVTM, ANQGSEA. V lost 1 base to trimming and J lost 1 base, with 10 bases between them. This CDR3 spans 14 amino acids.

V is TRBV2 and J is TRBJ1-5; D is possibly TRBD1 (5 bases). The CDR3 covers 15 residues. Trimming removed 7 bases from V and 5 bases from J, with 18 bases in between. CDR1 SNHLY and CDR2 FYNNEI come from the germline V gene. In DNA, the CDR3 is TGTGCCAGCACCGAAGCAACAGGCGGGGATCAGCCCCAGCATTTT. The encoded protein is CASTEATGGDQPQHF.

The gene calls are TRBV28 and TRBJ1-1; possible D gene TRBD1, 6 bases. Germline loops: CDR1 MDHEN, CDR2 SYDVKM. Between the trimmed V and J ends, which lost 3 bases and 4 bases, there was a span of 18 bases. This CDR3 comprises 16 residues. The CDR3 DNA reads TGTGCCAGCAGTTTGGGGGGGGCGTTTGGAGGCACTGAAGCTTTCTTT. Its protein is CASSLGGAFGGTEAFF.